This T cell receptor (beta chain) stems from a study of blood T cells in healthy people across ages. CDR1 and CDR2 (germline): SGHTA, FQGNSA. Between the trimmed V and J ends, which lost 6 bases and 0 bases, there was a span of 17 bases. CDR3 length: 16 amino acids. Details on this clonotype: Its target is unknown.

With a J-beta primer mix and a sample-barcoded 5' primer, a second PCR ran about 7 to 11 cycles. Using its own MiXCR run on the 5' RACE reads, TCRdb lists one record per CDR3 protein. The table lists 550,000 to 650,000 distinct CDR3 sequences, over 25% of them singletons, with under 4.5% in the top ten. Study findings and constraints: It was the long-lived donors that had more naive CD4+ cells and higher diversity than aged donors.

This same sample was also taken into another study, of T cells of mothers and their children. That report adds: Per mother, over 9 million TCR beta CDR3 reads were obtained; per child, about 3.3 million.

This receptor was taken from a boy younger than 10 in good health. This chain joins TRBV7-2 and TRBJ2-5, with a weak D call TRBD2 (6 bases). The sequencing input was blood. The CDR3 here is CASSRGMGGHQETQYF. As DNA, the CDR3 is TGTGCCAGCAGTAGAGGGATGGGGGGACACCAAGAGACCCAGTACTTC.